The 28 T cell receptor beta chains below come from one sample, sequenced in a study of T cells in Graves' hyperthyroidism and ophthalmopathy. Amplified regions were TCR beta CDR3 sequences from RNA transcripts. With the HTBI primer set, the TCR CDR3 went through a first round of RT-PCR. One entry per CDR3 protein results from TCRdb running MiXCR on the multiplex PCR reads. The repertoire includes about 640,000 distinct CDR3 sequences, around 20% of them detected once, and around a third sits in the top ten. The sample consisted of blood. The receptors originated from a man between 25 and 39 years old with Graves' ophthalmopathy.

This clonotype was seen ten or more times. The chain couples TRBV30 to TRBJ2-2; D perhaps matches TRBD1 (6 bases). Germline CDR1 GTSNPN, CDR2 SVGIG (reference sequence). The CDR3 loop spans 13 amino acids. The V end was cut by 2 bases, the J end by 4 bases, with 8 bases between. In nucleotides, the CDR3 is TGTGCCTGGAGTAGCAGGGGCACCGGGGAGCTGTTTTTT. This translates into CAWSSRGTGELFF.

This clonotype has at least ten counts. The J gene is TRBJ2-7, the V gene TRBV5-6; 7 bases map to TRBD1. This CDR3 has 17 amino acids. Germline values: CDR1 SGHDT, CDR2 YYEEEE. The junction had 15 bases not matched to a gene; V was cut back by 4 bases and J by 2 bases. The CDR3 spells CASSDTTSGTAPYEQYF. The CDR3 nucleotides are TGTGCCAGCAGCGATACTACCTCCGGGACAGCCCCCTACGAGCAGTACTTC.

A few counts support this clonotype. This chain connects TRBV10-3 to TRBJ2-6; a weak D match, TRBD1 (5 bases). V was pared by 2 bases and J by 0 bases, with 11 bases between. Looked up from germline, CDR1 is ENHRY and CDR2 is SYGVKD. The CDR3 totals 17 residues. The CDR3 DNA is TGTGCCATCAGTGAGCCCTCAGGGTACTCTGGGGCCAACGTCCTGACTTTC. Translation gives CAISEPSGYSGANVLTF.

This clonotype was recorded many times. The CDR3 DNA is TGTGCCAGCAGTTCCCCAAGCAAGGGACTAGCGGGAGGCTACGAGCAGTACTTC. It specifies CASSSPSKGLAGGYEQYF. The genes are TRBV28 and TRBJ2-7, with 15 bases identical to TRBD2. In germline, CDR1 is MDHEN, CDR2 SYDVKM. Trimming removed 4 bases from V and 3 bases from J; junction bases left unmatched: 10. CDR3 length: 18 amino acids.

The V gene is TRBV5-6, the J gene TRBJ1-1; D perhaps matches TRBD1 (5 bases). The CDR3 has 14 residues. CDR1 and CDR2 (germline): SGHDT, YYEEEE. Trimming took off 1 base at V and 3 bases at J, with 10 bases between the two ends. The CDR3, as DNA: TGTGCCAGCAGCTTGAAGGGGTCCTACACTGAAGCTTTCTTT. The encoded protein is CASSLKGSYTEAFF.

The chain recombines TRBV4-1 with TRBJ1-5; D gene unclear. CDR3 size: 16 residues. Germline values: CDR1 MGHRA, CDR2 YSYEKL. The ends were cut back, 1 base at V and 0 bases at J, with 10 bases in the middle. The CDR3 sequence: CASSQGSIASNQPQHF. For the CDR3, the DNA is TGCGCCAGCAGCCAAGGGTCGATCGCTAGCAATCAGCCCCAGCATTTT.

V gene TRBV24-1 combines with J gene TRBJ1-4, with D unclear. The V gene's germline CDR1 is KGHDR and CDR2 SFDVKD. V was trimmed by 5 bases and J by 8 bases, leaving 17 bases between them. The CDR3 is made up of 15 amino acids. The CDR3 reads CATSVGYKLGEKLFF. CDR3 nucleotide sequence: TGTGCCACCAGTGTTGGGTATAAGCTGGGGGAAAAACTGTTTTTT.

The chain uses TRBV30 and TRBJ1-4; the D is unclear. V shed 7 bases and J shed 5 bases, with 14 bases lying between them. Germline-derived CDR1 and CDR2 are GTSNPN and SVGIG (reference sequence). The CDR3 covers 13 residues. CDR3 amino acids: CAYDGLLNEKLFF. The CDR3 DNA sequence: TGTGCCTACGACGGATTGTTAAATGAAAAACTGTTTTTT.

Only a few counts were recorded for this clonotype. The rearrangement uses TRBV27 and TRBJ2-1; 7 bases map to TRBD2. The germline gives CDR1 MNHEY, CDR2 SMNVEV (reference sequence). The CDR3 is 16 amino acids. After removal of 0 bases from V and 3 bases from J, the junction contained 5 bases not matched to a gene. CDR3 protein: CASSLSAGESYNEQFF. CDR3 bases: TGTGCCAGCAGTTTATCGGCGGGAGAAAGCTACAATGAGCAGTTCTTC.

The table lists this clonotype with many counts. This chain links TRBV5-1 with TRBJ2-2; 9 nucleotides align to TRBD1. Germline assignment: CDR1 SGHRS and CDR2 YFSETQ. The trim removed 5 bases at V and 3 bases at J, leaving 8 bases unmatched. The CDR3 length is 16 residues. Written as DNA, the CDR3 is TGCGCCAGCAGAAAGATGGACAGGGGCGACACCGGGGAGCTGTTTTTT. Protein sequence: CASRKMDRGDTGELFF. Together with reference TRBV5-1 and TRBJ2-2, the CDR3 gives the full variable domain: KAGVTQTPRYLIKTRGQQVTLSCSPISGHRSVSWYQQTPGQGLQFLFEYFSETQRNKGNFPGRFSGRQFSNSRSEMNVSTLELGDSALYLCASRKMDRGDTGELFFGEGSRLTVL.

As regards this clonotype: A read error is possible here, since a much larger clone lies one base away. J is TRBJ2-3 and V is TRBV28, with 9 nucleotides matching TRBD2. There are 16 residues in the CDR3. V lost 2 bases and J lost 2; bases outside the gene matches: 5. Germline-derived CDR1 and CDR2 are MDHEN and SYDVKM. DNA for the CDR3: TGTGCCAGCAGTTTAAGTAGCGGGGGCGACACAGATACGCAGTATTTT. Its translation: CASSLSSGGDTDTQYF.

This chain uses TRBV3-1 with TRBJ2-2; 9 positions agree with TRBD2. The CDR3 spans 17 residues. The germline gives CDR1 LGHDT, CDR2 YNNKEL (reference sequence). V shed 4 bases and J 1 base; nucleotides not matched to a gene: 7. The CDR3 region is CASSPPGLAKNTGELFF. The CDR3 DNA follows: TGTGCCAGCAGCCCTCCGGGACTAGCAAAGAACACCGGGGAGCTGTTTTTT.

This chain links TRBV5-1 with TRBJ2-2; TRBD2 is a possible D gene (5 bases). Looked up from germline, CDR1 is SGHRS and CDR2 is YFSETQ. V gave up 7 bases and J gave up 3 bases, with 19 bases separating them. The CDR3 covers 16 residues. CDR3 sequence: CASLSYPVGDTGELFF. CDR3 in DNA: TGCGCCAGCTTGTCATACCCGGTCGGGGACACCGGGGAGCTGTTTTTT. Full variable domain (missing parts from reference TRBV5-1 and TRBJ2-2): KAGVTQTPRYLIKTRGQQVTLSCSPISGHRSVSWYQQTPGQGLQFLFEYFSETQRNKGNFPGRFSGRQFSNSRSEMNVSTLELGDSALYLCASLSYPVGDTGELFFGEGSRLTVL.

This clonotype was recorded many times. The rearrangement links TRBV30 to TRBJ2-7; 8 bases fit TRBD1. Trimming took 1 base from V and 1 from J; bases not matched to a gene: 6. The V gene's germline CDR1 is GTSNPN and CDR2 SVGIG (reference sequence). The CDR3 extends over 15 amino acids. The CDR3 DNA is TGTGCCTGGAGTGGGACAGGGCAAGGGTCCTACGAGCAGTACTTC. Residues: CAWSGTGQGSYEQYF.

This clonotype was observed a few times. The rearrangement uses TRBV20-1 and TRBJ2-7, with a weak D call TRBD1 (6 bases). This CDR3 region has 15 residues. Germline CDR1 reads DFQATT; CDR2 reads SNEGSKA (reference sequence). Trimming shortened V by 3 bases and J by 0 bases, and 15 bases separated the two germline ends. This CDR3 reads CSARGPQGSSYEQYF. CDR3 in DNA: TGCAGTGCTAGGGGACCGCAGGGGAGCTCCTACGAGCAGTACTTC.

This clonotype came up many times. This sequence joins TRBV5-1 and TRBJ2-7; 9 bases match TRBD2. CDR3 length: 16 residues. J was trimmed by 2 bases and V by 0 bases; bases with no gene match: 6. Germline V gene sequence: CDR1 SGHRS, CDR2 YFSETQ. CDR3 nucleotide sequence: TGCGCCAGCAGCTTGGATCTAGCGGGAACCACCTACGAGCAGTACTTC. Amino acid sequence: CASSLDLAGTTYEQYF. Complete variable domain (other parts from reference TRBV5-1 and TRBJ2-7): KAGVTQTPRYLIKTRGQQVTLSCSPISGHRSVSWYQQTPGQGLQFLFEYFSETQRNKGNFPGRFSGRQFSNSRSEMNVSTLELGDSALYLCASSLDLAGTTYEQYFGPGTRLTVT.

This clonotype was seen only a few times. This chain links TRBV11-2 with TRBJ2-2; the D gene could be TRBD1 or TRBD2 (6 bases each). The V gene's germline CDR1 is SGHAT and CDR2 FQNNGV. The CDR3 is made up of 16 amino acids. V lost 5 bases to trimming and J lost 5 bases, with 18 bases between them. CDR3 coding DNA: TGTGCCAGCAGCCCAGTGGGGGGCGCATGGACCGGGGAGCTGTTTTTT. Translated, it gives CASSPVGGAWTGELFF. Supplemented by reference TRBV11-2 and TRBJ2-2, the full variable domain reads EAGVAQSPRYKIIEKRQSVAFWCNPISGHATLYWYQQILGQGPKLLIQFQNNGVVDDSQLPKDRFSAERLKGVDSTLKIQPAKLEDSAVYLCASSPVGGAWTGELFFGEGSRLTVL.

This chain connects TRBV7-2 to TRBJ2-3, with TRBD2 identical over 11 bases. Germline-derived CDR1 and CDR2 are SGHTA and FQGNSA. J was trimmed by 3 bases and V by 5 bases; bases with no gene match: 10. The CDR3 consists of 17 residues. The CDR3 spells CASSAGTSGPRTDTQYF. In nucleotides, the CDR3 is TGTGCCAGCAGCGCCGGGACTAGCGGCCCACGGACAGATACGCAGTATTTT.

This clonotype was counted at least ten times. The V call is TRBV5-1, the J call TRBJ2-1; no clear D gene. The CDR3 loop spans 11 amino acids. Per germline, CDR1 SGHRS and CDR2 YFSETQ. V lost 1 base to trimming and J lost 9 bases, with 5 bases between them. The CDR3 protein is CASSLNGEQFF. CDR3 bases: TGCGCCAGCAGCTTGAATGGTGAGCAGTTCTTC.

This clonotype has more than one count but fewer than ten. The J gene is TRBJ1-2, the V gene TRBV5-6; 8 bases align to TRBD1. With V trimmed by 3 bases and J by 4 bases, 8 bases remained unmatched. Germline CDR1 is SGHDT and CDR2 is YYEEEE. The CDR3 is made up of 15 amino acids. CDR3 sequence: CASSSPQGGSYGYTF. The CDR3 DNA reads TGTGCCAGCAGCTCGCCACAGGGGGGAAGCTATGGCTACACCTTC.

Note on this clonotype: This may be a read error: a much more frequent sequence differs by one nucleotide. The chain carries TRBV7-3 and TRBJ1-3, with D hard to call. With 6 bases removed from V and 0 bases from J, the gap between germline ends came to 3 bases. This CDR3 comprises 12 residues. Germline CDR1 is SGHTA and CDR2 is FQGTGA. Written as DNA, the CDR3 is TGTGCCAGCAGGCGCTCTGGAAACACCATATATTTT. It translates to CASRRSGNTIYF.

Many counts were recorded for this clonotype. CDR3: CASDPSWGTEAFF. The CDR3 nucleotides are TGTGCCAGCGACCCCTCTTGGGGCACTGAAGCTTTCTTT. J is TRBJ1-1 and V is TRBV2; no firm D call. The CDR3 has 13 residues. V was cut by 8 bases and J by 4 bases, with 14 bases left in between. Germline V gene sequence: CDR1 SNHLY, CDR2 FYNNEI.

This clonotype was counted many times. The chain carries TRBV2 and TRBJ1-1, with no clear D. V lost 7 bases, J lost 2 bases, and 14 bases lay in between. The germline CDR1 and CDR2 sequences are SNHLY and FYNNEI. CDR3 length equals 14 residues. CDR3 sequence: CASTLTWGNTEAFF. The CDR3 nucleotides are TGTGCCAGCACCCTGACGTGGGGAAACACTGAAGCTTTCTTT.

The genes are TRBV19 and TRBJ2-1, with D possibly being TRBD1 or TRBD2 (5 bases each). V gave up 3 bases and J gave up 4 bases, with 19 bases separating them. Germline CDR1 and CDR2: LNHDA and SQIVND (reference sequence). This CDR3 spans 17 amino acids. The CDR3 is CASSINSGTPGYNEQFF. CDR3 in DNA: TGTGCCAGTAGTATTAACTCCGGGACCCCGGGATACAATGAGCAGTTCTTC. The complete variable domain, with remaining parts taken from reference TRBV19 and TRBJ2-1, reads DGGITQSPKYLFRKEGQNVTLSCEQNLNHDAMYWYRQDPGQGLRLIYYSQIVNDFQKGDIAEGYSVSREKKESFPLTVTSAQKNPTAFYLCASSINSGTPGYNEQFFGPGTRLTVL.

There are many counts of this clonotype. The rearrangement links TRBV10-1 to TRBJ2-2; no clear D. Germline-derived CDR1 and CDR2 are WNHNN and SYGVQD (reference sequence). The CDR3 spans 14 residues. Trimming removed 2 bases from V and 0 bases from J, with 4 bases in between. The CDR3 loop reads CASSETANTGELFF. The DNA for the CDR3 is TGCGCCAGCAGTGAGACGGCGAACACCGGGGAGCTGTTTTTT.

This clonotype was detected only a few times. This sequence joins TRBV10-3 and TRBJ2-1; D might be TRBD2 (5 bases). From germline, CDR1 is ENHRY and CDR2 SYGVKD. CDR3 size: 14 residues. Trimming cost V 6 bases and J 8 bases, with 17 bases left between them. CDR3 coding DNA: TGTGCCATCAGCCAGCGGCGAGGGCCTGATGAGCAGTTCTTC. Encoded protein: CAISQRRGPDEQFF.

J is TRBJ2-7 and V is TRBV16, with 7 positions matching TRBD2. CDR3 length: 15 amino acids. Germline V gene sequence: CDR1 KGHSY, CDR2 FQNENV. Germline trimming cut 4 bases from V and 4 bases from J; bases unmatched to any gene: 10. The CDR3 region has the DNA TGTGCCAGCAGCCTGACGGGAGGTGCGGTTTACGAGCAGTACTTC. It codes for CASSLTGGAVYEQYF.

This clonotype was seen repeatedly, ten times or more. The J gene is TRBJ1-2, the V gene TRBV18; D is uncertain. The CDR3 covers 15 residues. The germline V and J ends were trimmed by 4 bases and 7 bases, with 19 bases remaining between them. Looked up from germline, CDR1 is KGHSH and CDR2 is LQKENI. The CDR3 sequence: CASSQEKGSYVGYTF. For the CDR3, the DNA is TGTGCCAGCTCACAAGAGAAGGGCTCATATGTTGGCTACACCTTC.